This T cell receptor beta chain was captured in a study of graft-versus-host responses after intestinal transplantation. About the study: Uniformly, recipients were administered anti-thymocyte globulin induction with subsequent tacrolimus and steroids for two to three years. Whole-study results and caveats: Individuals carrying graft-donor T cell macrochimerism showed high graft-versus-host to host-versus-graft clonal ratios in allografts. GvH clones were found in recipient marrow; some appeared first in ileum or blood.

There are 13 residues in the CDR3. CDR1 is MNHEY and CDR2 is SVGAGI in the germline V gene. V lost 7 bases and J lost 3, with 13 bases in between. TCRdb keeps only in-frame clones here, not all; method: immunoSEQ multiplex PCR. The table includes about 39,000 clones, about 93% detected once. Concerning this clone: No antigen is known for it.

The chain joins TRBV6-5 to TRBJ2-7, with D perhaps matching TRBD1 (5 bases). The receptor was isolated from a human donor who was the organ donor for an intestinal transplant. The sequenced sample was unstimulated CD8+ T cells sorted from spleen or lymph node cells, obtained before transplant. The CDR3 loop reads CASNLGEFYEQYF. Here the CDR3 DNA reads TGTGCCAGCAACTTAGGGGAATTCTACGAGCAGTACTTC.